This TCR beta chain was sequenced for a study of early T cells in non-severe SARS-CoV-2 infection. In this sample, this clonotype turned up many times. Individual cDNA molecules received unique molecular identifiers. TCRdb processed the 5' RACE reads anew with MiXCR; each CDR3 protein has one entry. Found here are about 50,000 distinct CDR3 sequences, approximately 9% of them singletons; the top ten hold about 5.4%. Germline loops: CDR1 GTSNPN, CDR2 SVGIG (reference sequence). Trimming took off 0 bases at V and 11 bases at J, with 13 bases between the two ends. The CDR3 extends over 12 amino acids. This sequence was found in an adult who was a healthcare worker with PCR-confirmed SARS-CoV-2 infection or an uninfected control (not recorded which). The chain employs TRBV30 and TRBJ1-1; a weak D match, TRBD1 (5 bases). The sample here was whole blood, taken at baseline. DNA for the CDR3: TGTGCCTGGAGTGTAAGGGGTCGTGAGGCTTTCTTT. Amino acid sequence: CAWSVRGREAFF.